Below, 30 T cell receptor beta chains from the same sample are listed, as sequenced in a study of shared clonotypes between healthy human individuals. Sequencing was performed with immunoSEQ multiplex PCR; in TCRdb, only in-frame clones are kept and a portion is missing. The sample carries about 2.1 million clones, 80% to 95% recorded once. Cells designated naive CD8 were CD45RO-negative and were positively selected for CCR7, with terminally differentiated effector memory CD45RA+ cells excluded. Sequencing input: naive CD8+ T cells from PBMCs. These receptors were taken from a young man in good health. Some clones in this sample may be carry-over from other donors' samples.

Comment on this clone: Additional DNA sequences in this sample encode the identical CDR3. This sequence joins TRBV27 and TRBJ1-5, with TRBD1 matching 7 bases. V shed 2 bases, J shed 6 bases, and the junction held 1 base outside the gene matches. The CDR3 is 13 amino acids. From germline, CDR1 is MNHEY and CDR2 SMNVEV (reference sequence). CDR3 DNA sequence: TGTGCCAGCAGTTTAAGACAGGGTCAGCCCCAGCATTTT. Translating it yields CASSLRQGQPQHF.

With regard to this clone: This sample also contains other DNA sequences that code for the same CDR3. J is TRBJ2-7 and V is TRBV6-6; perhaps TRBD1 as D (6 bases). This CDR3 has 13 residues. Germline values: CDR1 MNHNY, CDR2 SVGAGI (reference sequence). Trimming took off 6 bases at V and 2 bases at J, with 11 bases between the two ends. Written as DNA, the CDR3 is TGTGCCAGCAGCAGAGACAGGACCTACGAGCAGTACTTC. It yields the protein CASSRDRTYEQYF.

This rearrangement joins TRBV7-6 to TRBJ2-3; no clear D gene. CDR3 length: 12 amino acids. The V gene's germline CDR1 is SGHVS and CDR2 FNYEAQ. Trimming cost V 5 bases and J 6 bases, with 9 bases left between them. In nucleotides, the CDR3 is TGTGCCAGCAGCCCTTTACAGGATACGCAGTATTTT. Its protein is CASSPLQDTQYF.

This rearrangement joins TRBV19 to TRBJ2-6, with 7 bases fitting TRBD1. Germline trimming cut 7 bases from V and 0 bases from J; bases unmatched to any gene: 12. From germline, CDR1 is LNHDA and CDR2 SQIVND (reference sequence). This CDR3 has 18 residues. CDR3 in DNA: TGTGCCAGTAACTTACGGACAGGAGCCTACTCTGGGGCCAACGTCCTGACTTTC. It codes for CASNLRTGAYSGANVLTF.

The CDR3, as DNA: TGCGCCAGCAGCCTTGGACTAGCGGGAAGCTACAATGAGCAGTTCTTC. The encoded protein is CASSLGLAGSYNEQFF. The V call is TRBV4-1, the J call TRBJ2-1, with 12 bases that match TRBD2. V gave up 4 bases and J gave up 3 bases; unmatched junction bases: 4. There are 16 residues in the CDR3. CDR1 and CDR2 from the germline V gene are MGHRA and YSYEKL.

The rearrangement joins TRBV27 to TRBJ2-1, with D perhaps TRBD1 (7 bases). Between the trimmed V and J ends, which lost 4 bases and 6 bases, there was a span of 16 bases. Germline CDR1 is MNHEY and CDR2 is SMNVEV (reference sequence). The CDR3 extends over 15 amino acids. The CDR3 DNA reads as TGTGCCAGCAGTTCCCGACAGGGAGGCGGCAATGAGCAGTTCTTC. Translated: CASSSRQGGGNEQFF.

The table lists this clone with a count of one. The V and J genes are TRBV29-1 and TRBJ1-2; D gene unclear. CDR3 length equals 11 residues. Germline V gene sequence: CDR1 SQVTM, CDR2 ANQGSEA. The V end was cut by 7 bases, the J end by 1 base, with 7 bases between. Here the CDR3 reads CSDQSNYGYTF. DNA of the CDR3: TGCAGCGACCAGAGTAACTATGGCTACACCTTC.

The chain links TRBV5-7 to TRBJ1-5; TRBD1 aligns across 10 bases. TRBV5-7 is an ORF, with its function uncertain. CDR3 length equals 19 residues. The V and J ends lost 2 bases and 1 base, in that order; junction bases with no gene match: 12. CDR3: CASSFPGQGRGISNQPQHF. CDR3 DNA sequence: TGTGCCAGCAGCTTTCCGGGACAGGGGAGGGGGATAAGCAATCAGCCCCAGCATTTT.

CDR3 loop: CAWSSRDRVTYEQYF. Written as DNA, the CDR3 is TGTGCCTGGAGTTCACGGGACAGGGTAACCTACGAGCAGTACTTC. The genes are TRBV30 and TRBJ2-7; 9 bases are shared with TRBD1. CDR3 length: 15 amino acids. V gave up 2 bases and J gave up 2 bases; unmatched junction bases: 7. Germline-derived CDR1 and CDR2 are GTSNPN and SVGIG (reference sequence).

The chain combines TRBV7-9 with TRBJ1-6; no reliable D call. Germline V CDR1 and CDR2: SEHNR, FQNEAQ (reference sequence). Trimming left V 5 bases short and J 9 bases short, with 8 bases between. There are 12 residues in the CDR3. CDR3 bases: TGTGCCAGCAGCACCTTAAGTTCACCCCTCCACTTT. This gives the protein CASSTLSSPLHF.

V is TRBV2 and J is TRBJ1-4; D might be TRBD1 (6 bases). The CDR3 extends over 17 amino acids. Looked up from germline, CDR1 is SNHLY and CDR2 is FYNNEI. Trimming shortened V by 11 bases and J by 8 bases, and 30 bases separated the two germline ends. CDR3: CAARTASQIDRSEKLFF. The CDR3 DNA is TGTGCCGCACGAACGGCATCCCAAATAGACAGGTCCGAAAAACTGTTTTTT.

The V and J genes are TRBV7-8 and TRBJ2-1; TRBD2 is a possible D gene (5 bases). Germline V gene sequence: CDR1 SGHVS, CDR2 FQNEAQ. The CDR3 length is 14 residues. Between the trimmed V and J ends, which lost 5 bases and 10 bases, there was a span of 18 bases. This CDR3 is CASSPNRGDLEQFF. The CDR3 DNA follows: TGTGCCAGCAGCCCTAACCGGGGAGATTTGGAGCAGTTCTTC. The full variable domain, in which reference TRBV7-8 and TRBJ2-1 provide the parts outside the CDR3, is GAGVSQSPRYKVAKRGQDVALRCDPISGHVSLFWYQQALGQGPEFLTYFQNEAQLDKSGLPSDRFFAERPEGSVSTLKIQRTQQEDSAVYLCASSPNRGDLEQFFGPGTRLTVL.

With regard to this clone: The sample holds other DNA sequences that translate to the same CDR3. The CDR3, as DNA: TGTGCCAGCAGCTTAGGGAGGACGAACACTGAAGCTTTCTTT. Protein product: CASSLGRTNTEAFF. The chain uses TRBV7-9 and TRBJ1-1, with D hard to call. Looked up from germline, CDR1 is SEHNR and CDR2 is FQNEAQ (reference sequence). With 1 base removed from V and 1 base from J, the gap between germline ends came to 7 bases. CDR3 length: 14 amino acids.

The chain uses TRBV7-9 and TRBJ1-1; perhaps TRBD1 as D (5 bases). The CDR3 sequence is 16 residues long. CDR1 is SEHNR and CDR2 is FQNEAQ in the germline V gene (reference sequence). Trimming removed 1 base from V and 5 bases from J, with 17 bases in between. In DNA form, the CDR3 reads TGTGCCAGCAGCTTAGTGGAGACACCAAAGGGGACTGAAGCTTTCTTT. Protein sequence: CASSLVETPKGTEAFF.

J is TRBJ1-2 and V is TRBV29-1; D gene unclear. Germline CDR1 is SQVTM and CDR2 is ANQGSEA. CDR3 size: 11 residues. Trimming shortened V by 6 bases and J by 4 bases, and 9 bases separated the two germline ends. For the CDR3, the DNA is TGCAGCGTCTGGACGTTCTATGGCTACACCTTC. Protein product: CSVWTFYGYTF. Together with reference TRBV29-1 and TRBJ1-2, the CDR3 gives the full variable domain: SAVISQKPSRDICQRGTSLTIQCQVDSQVTMMFWYRQQPGQSLTLIATANQGSEATYESGFVIDKFPISRPNLTFSTLTVSNMSPEDSSIYLCSVWTFYGYTFGSGTRLTVV.

Of note for this clone: Other nucleotide sequences from this sample produce the same CDR3. CDR3 sequence: CSVDRNYGYTF. CDR3 in DNA: TGCAGCGTTGACAGGAACTATGGCTACACCTTC. The chain carries TRBV29-1 and TRBJ1-2; no firm D call. The CDR3 consists of 11 residues. Germline V CDR1 and CDR2: SQVTM, ANQGSEA. V was shortened by 3 bases and J by 2 bases, with 4 bases between the two germline ends.

This clone was observed once. The chain combines TRBV2 with TRBJ1-2; no clear D. Deletions cut 1 base from V and 4 bases from J, with 4 bases between. From germline, CDR1 is SNHLY and CDR2 FYNNEI. The CDR3 loop spans 12 amino acids. CDR3 protein: CASSEVGYGYTF. The CDR3 DNA reads TGTGCCAGCAGTGAAGTGGGCTATGGCTACACCTTC.

This chain joins TRBV7-2 and TRBJ2-7; 8 bases match TRBD2. Germline V lookup: CDR1 SGHTA, CDR2 FQGNSA. V was pared by 3 bases and J by 5 bases, with 6 bases of the junction left unmatched. This CDR3 spans 14 amino acids. CDR3 protein: CASSFREGVDEQYF. As DNA, the CDR3 is TGTGCCAGCAGCTTTCGGGAGGGCGTGGACGAGCAGTACTTC.

In DNA form, the CDR3 reads TGCGCCAGCAGCCCTGAGGGACTAGCGGGAGCGCAAGAGACCCAGTACTTC. Amino acids: CASSPEGLAGAQETQYF. The V call is TRBV4-1, the J call TRBJ2-5, with TRBD2 identical over 14 bases. J lost 2 bases, V lost 4 bases, and 6 bases had no gene match. The germline V gene has CDR1 MGHRA and CDR2 YSYEKL. This CDR3 region has 17 residues.

CDR3 sequence reads: CASNWIENTEAFF. CDR3 sequence (DNA): TGTGCCAGCAACTGGATTGAGAACACTGAAGCTTTCTTT. This chain links TRBV6-6 with TRBJ1-1; D gene ambiguous. Germline CDR1 and CDR2: MNHNY and SVGAGI (reference sequence). This CDR3 is 13 amino acids long. Trimming took off 7 bases at V and 1 base at J, with 10 bases between the two ends.

The chain combines TRBV2 with TRBJ2-7; TRBD2 matches 10 bases. J gave up 1 base and V 2 bases, and 5 bases lay outside the gene matches. CDR1 SNHLY and CDR2 FYNNEI come from the germline V gene. The CDR3 covers 16 residues. The CDR3 sequence is CASSEWGLAFSYEQYF. DNA of the CDR3: TGTGCCAGCAGTGAATGGGGACTAGCGTTTTCCTACGAGCAGTACTTC.

The chain links TRBV29-1 to TRBJ2-1; D may correspond to TRBD1 or TRBD2 (6 bases each). The length of the CDR3 is 16 residues. Germline CDR1 is SQVTM and CDR2 is ANQGSEA. V lost 4 bases and J lost 6, with 22 bases in between. CDR3 sequence: CSVAAGGGAGFNEQFF. The CDR3 DNA follows: TGCAGCGTTGCCGCTGGGGGCGGGGCCGGCTTCAATGAGCAGTTCTTC.

In its sample, this clone was seen a few times. V gene TRBV30 combines with J gene TRBJ1-5; D might be TRBD1 (6 bases). CDR1 and CDR2 from the germline V gene are GTSNPN and SVGIG (reference sequence). The CDR3 loop spans 17 amino acids. Trimming took 2 bases from V and 2 from J, leaving 19 bases between them. The CDR3 sequence: CAWSPRTVLGGNQPQHF. CDR3 bases: TGTGCCTGGAGTCCCCGGACAGTCTTGGGTGGCAATCAGCCCCAGCATTTT.

This clone occurred once. This chain links TRBV7-2 with TRBJ2-3; a weak D match, TRBD2 (6 bases). The germline V gene has CDR1 SGHTA and CDR2 FQGNSA. V was clipped by 6 bases and J by 4 bases, with 14 bases between them. This CDR3 has 14 amino acids. CDR3 bases: TGTGCCAGCAGATTTGGAGGGCCCGCAGATACGCAGTATTTT. The encoded protein is CASRFGGPADTQYF. Full variable domain (missing parts from reference TRBV7-2 and TRBJ2-3): GAGVSQSPSNKVTEKGKDVELRCDPISGHTALYWYRQSLGQGLEFLIYFQGNSAPDKSGLPSDRFSAERTGGSVSTLTIQRTQQEDSAVYLCASRFGGPADTQYFGPGTRLTVL.

The rearrangement joins TRBV4-1 to TRBJ2-7, with D hard to call. The CDR3 consists of 15 residues. Per the germline V gene, CDR1 is MGHRA and CDR2 is YSYEKL. The ends were cut back, 3 bases at V and 5 bases at J, with 17 bases in the middle. This CDR3 is CASSHSPRGDNEQYF. In DNA form, the CDR3 reads TGCGCCAGCAGCCACTCTCCCCGTGGCGACAACGAGCAGTACTTC.

The chain links TRBV4-3 to TRBJ1-4, with D possibly being TRBD1 (6 bases). This CDR3 has 16 amino acids. The V end was cut by 4 bases, the J end by 2 bases, with 14 bases between. The germline V gene has CDR1 LGHNA and CDR2 YSLEER. Written as DNA, the CDR3 is TGCGCCAGCAGCCTCACCAGGGGCTGGACTAATGAAAAACTGTTTTTT. The encoded protein is CASSLTRGWTNEKLFF.

In this sample, this clone turned up once. The chain uses TRBV28 and TRBJ1-1; possible D gene TRBD1, 6 bases. The ends were cut back, 3 bases at V and 1 base at J, with 15 bases in the middle. The CDR3 spans 16 residues. The germline gives CDR1 MDHEN, CDR2 SYDVKM. The chain's CDR3 is CASSFGPGTPNTEAFF. The CDR3 bases are TGTGCCAGCAGTTTTGGCCCCGGGACACCGAACACTGAAGCTTTCTTT.

This chain connects TRBV5-6 to TRBJ2-1, with D unclear. Germline values: CDR1 SGHDT, CDR2 YYEEEE. The CDR3 length is 15 residues. V was cut by 2 bases and J by 0 bases, with 9 bases left in between. CDR3: CASSLIPSSYNEQFF. The CDR3 bases are TGTGCCAGCAGCTTAATCCCGAGCTCCTACAATGAGCAGTTCTTC.

J is TRBJ2-3 and V is TRBV5-1, with 8 bases that match TRBD1. V lost 3 bases to trimming and J lost 3 bases; unmatched junction nucleotides: 6. Germline lookup yields CDR1 SGHRS and CDR2 YFSETQ. There are 15 residues in the CDR3. CDR3 in DNA: TGCGCCAGCAGCTCAACAGGGGGAAGGACAGATACGCAGTATTTT. Encoded protein: CASSSTGGRTDTQYF.

The J gene is TRBJ2-7, the V gene TRBV28; D not resolved. The CDR3 spans 13 residues. CDR1 and CDR2 (germline): MDHEN, SYDVKM. V was shortened by 3 bases and J by 4 bases, with 10 bases between the two germline ends. CDR3 residues: CASSLGYTYEQYF. In DNA, the CDR3 is TGTGCCAGCAGTTTGGGGTACACTTACGAGCAGTACTTC.